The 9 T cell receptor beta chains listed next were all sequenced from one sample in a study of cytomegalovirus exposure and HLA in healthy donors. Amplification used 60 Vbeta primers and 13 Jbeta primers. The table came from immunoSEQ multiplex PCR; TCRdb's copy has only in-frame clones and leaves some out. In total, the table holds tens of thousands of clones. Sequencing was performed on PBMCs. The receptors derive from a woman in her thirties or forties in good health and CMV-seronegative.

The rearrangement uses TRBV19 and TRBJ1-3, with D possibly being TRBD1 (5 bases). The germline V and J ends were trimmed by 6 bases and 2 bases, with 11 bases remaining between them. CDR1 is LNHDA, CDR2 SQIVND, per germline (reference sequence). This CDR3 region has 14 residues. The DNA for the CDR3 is TGTGCCAGTAGGGTCGACAGCCCTGGAAACACCATATATTTT. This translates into CASRVDSPGNTIYF.

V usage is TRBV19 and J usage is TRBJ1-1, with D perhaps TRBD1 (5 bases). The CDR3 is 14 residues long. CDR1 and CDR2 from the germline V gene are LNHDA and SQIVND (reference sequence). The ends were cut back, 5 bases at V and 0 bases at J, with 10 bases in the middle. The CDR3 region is CASSGGSLNTEAFF. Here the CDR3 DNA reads TGTGCCAGTAGTGGGGGGTCCCTGAACACTGAAGCTTTCTTT.

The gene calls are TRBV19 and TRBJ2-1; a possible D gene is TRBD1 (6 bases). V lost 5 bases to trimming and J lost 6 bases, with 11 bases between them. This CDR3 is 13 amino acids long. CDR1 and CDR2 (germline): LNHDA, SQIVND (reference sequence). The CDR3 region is CASSLQGGNEQFF. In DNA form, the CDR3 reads TGTGCCAGTAGTCTGCAAGGGGGCAATGAGCAGTTCTTC.

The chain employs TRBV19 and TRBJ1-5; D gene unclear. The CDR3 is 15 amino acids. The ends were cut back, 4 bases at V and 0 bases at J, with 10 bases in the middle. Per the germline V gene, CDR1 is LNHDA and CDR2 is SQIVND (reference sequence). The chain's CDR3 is CASSTDDFSNQPQHF. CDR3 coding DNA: TGTGCCAGTAGTACAGACGACTTTAGCAATCAGCCCCAGCATTTT.

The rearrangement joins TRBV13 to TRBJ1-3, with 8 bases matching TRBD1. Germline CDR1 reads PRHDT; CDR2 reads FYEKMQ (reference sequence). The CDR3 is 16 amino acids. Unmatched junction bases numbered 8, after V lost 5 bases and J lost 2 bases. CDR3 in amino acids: CASSQSDRETGNTIYF. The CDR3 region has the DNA TGTGCCAGCAGCCAATCGGACAGGGAGACTGGAAACACCATATATTTT.

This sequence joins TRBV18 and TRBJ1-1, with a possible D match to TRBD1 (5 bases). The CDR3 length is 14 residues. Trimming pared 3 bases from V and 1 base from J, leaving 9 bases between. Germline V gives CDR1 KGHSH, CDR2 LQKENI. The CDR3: CASSPFDRNTEAFF. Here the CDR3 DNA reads TGTGCCAGCTCACCCTTTGACAGGAACACTGAAGCTTTCTTT. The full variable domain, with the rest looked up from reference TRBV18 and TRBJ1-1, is NAGVMQNPRHLVRRRGQEARLRCSPMKGHSHVYWYRQLPEEGLKFMVYLQKENIIDESGMPKERFSAEFPKEGPSILRIQQVVRGDSAAYFCASSPFDRNTEAFFGQGTRLTVV.

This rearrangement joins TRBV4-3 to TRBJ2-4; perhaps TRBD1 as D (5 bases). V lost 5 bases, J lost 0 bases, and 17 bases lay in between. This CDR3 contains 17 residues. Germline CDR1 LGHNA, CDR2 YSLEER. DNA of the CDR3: TGCGCCAGCAGCTACGACAGTTCACCTCTAGCCAAAAACATTCAGTACTTC. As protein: CASSYDSSPLAKNIQYF.

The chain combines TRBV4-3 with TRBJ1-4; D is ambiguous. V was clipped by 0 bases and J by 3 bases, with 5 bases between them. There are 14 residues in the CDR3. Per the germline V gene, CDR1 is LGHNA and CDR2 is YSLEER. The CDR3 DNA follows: TGCGCCAGCAGCCAAGATACGGCTAATGAAAAACTGTTTTTT. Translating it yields CASSQDTANEKLFF.

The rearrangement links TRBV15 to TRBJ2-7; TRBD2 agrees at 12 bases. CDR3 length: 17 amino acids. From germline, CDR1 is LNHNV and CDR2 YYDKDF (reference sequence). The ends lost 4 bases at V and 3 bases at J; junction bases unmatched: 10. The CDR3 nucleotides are TGTGCCACCAGCACCCGGACTAGCGGGACTACTATCTACGAGCAGTACTTC. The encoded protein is CATSTRTSGTTIYEQYF.